A selection of T cell receptor beta chains follows, all from one sample in a study of early T cells in non-severe SARS-CoV-2 infection. TCRdb fed the 5' RACE reads into MiXCR, producing one record per CDR3 protein. This sample has some 38,000 distinct CDR3 sequences, with 5.5% to 7% found just once. Sequenced here: whole blood, sampled at baseline. The source of these receptors is an adult who was a healthcare worker with PCR-confirmed SARS-CoV-2 infection or an uninfected control (not recorded which). Both conserved end residues are part of each CDR3. D genes are given only for firm matches. Clone size appears in some rows only: once, few, many, or a class for an expanded clone.

D | size | J | V | CDR3 | DNA
TRBD1 | NA | TRBJ1-1 | TRBV14 | CASSQIQGRIMNTEAFF | TGTGCCAGCAGCCAAATACAGGGGAGGATCATGAACACTGAAGCTTTCTTT
NA | many | TRBJ1-1 | TRBV3-1 | CASSPITGTNTEAFF | TGTGCCAGCAGCCCCATAACCGGGACGAACACTGAAGCTTTCTTT
TRBD1 | many | TRBJ1-1 | TRBV6-6 | CASSYGGQGPTEAFF | TGTGCCAGCAGTTACGGGGGACAGGGCCCCACTGAAGCTTTCTTT
NA | few | TRBJ2-3 | TRBV2 | CASSMGGRTDTQYF | TGTGCCAGCAGTATGGGGGGGCGCACAGATACGCAGTATTTT
TRBD2 | many | TRBJ2-5 | TRBV15 | CATSRGYTSGEETQYF | TGTGCCACCAGCAGAGGTTATACTAGCGGGGAAGAGACCCAGTACTTC
NA | many | TRBJ2-5 | TRBV7-9 | CASSQSSGPEETQYF | TGTGCCAGCAGCCAAAGCTCCGGTCCTGAAGAGACCCAGTACTTC
NA | many | TRBJ2-1 | TRBV7-2 | CASSPTTSEQFF | TGTGCCAGCAGCCCGACGACGTCTGAGCAGTTCTTC
NA | NA | TRBJ2-4 | TRBV6-1 | CASSISQTGGKNTQYF | TGTGCCAGCAGTATAAGCCAGACAGGAGGCAAAAACACTCAGTACTTC
NA | many | TRBJ1-2 | TRBV5-1 | CASSLERTNYGYTF | TGCGCCAGCAGCTTGGAACGGACTAACTATGGCTACACCTTC
TRBD2 | many | TRBJ2-2 | TRBV2 | CASLGGYNANTGELFF | TGTGCCAGCCTCGGGGGGTACAACGCGAACACCGGGGAGCTGTTTTTT
NA | few | TRBJ1-1 | TRBV6-6 | CASSNPNTEAFF | TGTGCCAGCAGTAATCCCAACACTGAAGCTTTCTTT
NA | few | TRBJ2-5 | TRBV12-3/TRBV12-4 | CASRQGYMGGETQYF | TGTGCCAGCAGACAGGGATATATGGGGGGAGAGACCCAGTACTTC
TRBD2 | many | TRBJ2-1 | TRBV10-3 | CAVTSGSPGTTNEQFF | TGTGCCGTGACTAGCGGGAGCCCCGGAACGACAAATGAGCAGTTCTTC
NA | many | TRBJ1-5 | TRBV18 | CASSVNQGSNQPQHF | TGTGCCAGCTCTGTAAACCAGGGTAGCAATCAGCCCCAGCATTTT
TRBD1 | many | TRBJ1-5 | TRBV27 | CASMLQGAGNNQPQHF | TGTGCCAGCATGCTACAGGGGGCGGGTAACAATCAGCCCCAGCATTTT
NA | many | TRBJ2-1 | TRBV6-6 | CASSYLQGLNSYNEQFF | TGTGCCAGCAGTTATTTGCAGGGCTTGAACTCCTACAATGAGCAGTTCTTC
NA | few | TRBJ2-1 | TRBV12-3/TRBV12-4 | CASSPDRLGNNEQFF | TGTGCCAGCAGTCCGGACCGACTGGGCAACAATGAGCAGTTCTTC
NA | NA | TRBJ2-2 | TRBV11-2 | CASSGGLVLTGELFF | TGTGCCAGCAGCGGAGGGTTGGTGCTTACCGGGGAGCTGTTTTTT
NA | many | TRBJ1-1 | TRBV5-4 | CASSPPGKATEAFF | TGTGCCAGCAGCCCGCCGGGGAAGGCCACTGAAGCTTTCTTT
NA | once | TRBJ2-5 | TRBV5-1 | CASSLFVPWGPPETQYF | TGCGCCAGCAGCTTGTTCGTTCCATGGGGGCCTCCAGAGACCCAGTACTTC
TRBD1 | many | TRBJ2-5 | TRBV20-1 | CSASNRGKKETQYF | TGCAGTGCTAGTAACAGGGGGAAAAAAGAGACCCAGTACTTC
TRBD2 | many | TRBJ2-5 | TRBV3-1 | CASSQVGGRAEETQYF | TGTGCCAGCAGCCAAGTTGGCGGGAGGGCAGAAGAGACCCAGTACTTC
NA | few | TRBJ2-3 | TRBV4-3 | CASSQGGRGADTQYF | TGCGCCAGCAGCCAAGGGGGCAGAGGGGCAGATACGCAGTATTTT
TRBD1 | many | TRBJ1-2 | TRBV9 | CASRGTGALSNYGYTF | TGTGCCAGCAGAGGCACAGGGGCCCTAAGTAACTATGGCTACACCTTC
NA | many | TRBJ2-3 | TRBV5-1 | CASTIGGGADTQYF | TGCGCCAGCACGATCGGGGGAGGCGCAGATACGCAGTATTTT
NA | many | TRBJ2-7 | TRBV5-1 | CASSFSQGGHEQYF | TGCGCCAGCAGCTTCTCGCAGGGTGGTCACGAGCAGTACTTC
TRBD1 | NA | TRBJ1-5 | TRBV7-8 | CASSLGMDRVSPQHF | TGTGCCAGCAGCTTAGGGATGGACAGGGTTTCGCCCCAGCATTTT